The 16 T cell receptor beta chains given below trace back to one sample, sequenced in a study of control samples from healthy donors and cancer patients. The protocol was immunoSEQ multiplex PCR, while the TCRdb copy is restricted to in-frame clones and leaves out a portion. The top ten hold approximately 1.5% of the sample, which has about 170,000 clones, 91% seen once. Sequencing was carried out using blood. The receptors come from a woman aged 30 to 39 in good health.

The chain couples TRBV4-2 to TRBJ2-7; 7 bases map to TRBD2. After removal of 0 bases from V and 0 bases from J, the junction contained 5 bases not matched to a gene. The CDR3 contains 16 residues. Germline CDR1 is LGHNA and CDR2 is YNFKEQ. The CDR3 DNA is TGTGCCAGCAGCCAAGAACGGGGGGACCCCTCCTACGAGCAGTACTTC. Its protein is CASSQERGDPSYEQYF.

This clone was observed once. The gene calls are TRBV7-9 and TRBJ1-2; 9 positions match TRBD1. The germline CDR1 and CDR2 sequences are SEHNR and FQNEAQ (reference sequence). Trimming at V came to 5 bases and at J to 7 bases, leaving 8 bases not matched to a gene. The CDR3 runs to 14 residues. The CDR3 DNA reads TGTGCCAGCAGCCCGCCCGGGACAGGGCTTGGCTACACCTTC. Translating gives CASSPPGTGLGYTF.

The rearrangement joins TRBV19 to TRBJ1-1, with 9 bases that match TRBD1. The CDR3 length is 16 residues. Germline CDR1 reads LNHDA; CDR2 reads SQIVND (reference sequence). V shed 3 bases and J 3 bases; nucleotides not matched to a gene: 8. The CDR3 DNA follows: TGTGCCAGTAGTATGGACTACAGGGGGCCGCACACTGAAGCTTTCTTT. Its translation: CASSMDYRGPHTEAFF.

The table lists this clone with a count of one. The V and J genes are TRBV6-5 and TRBJ2-6; D is possibly TRBD2 (6 bases). Germline CDR1 MNHEY, CDR2 SVGAGI. With 5 bases removed from V and 0 bases from J, the gap between germline ends came to 8 bases. The CDR3 runs to 15 residues. The CDR3 nucleotides read TGTGCCAGCAGTCCCGGGAGCTCTGGGGCCAACGTCCTGACTTTC. It translates to CASSPGSSGANVLTF.

The sample holds one count of this clone. This chain joins TRBV12-3 or TRBV12-4 and TRBJ1-2; TRBD1 is a possible D gene (6 bases). V was pared by 4 bases and J by 7 bases, with 10 bases between. The CDR3 sequence is 12 residues long. In nucleotides, the CDR3 is TGTGCCAGCAGTTCCCCACAGGGTGGCTACACCTTC. Translation gives CASSSPQGGYTF.

The chain combines TRBV19 with TRBJ2-7, with D perhaps matching TRBD2 (6 bases). The CDR3 totals 13 residues. The germline V gene encodes CDR1 LNHDA and CDR2 SQIVND (reference sequence). Trimming removed 4 bases from V and 4 bases from J, with 11 bases in between. The CDR3 loop reads CASSKPGVYEQYF. The CDR3, as DNA: TGTGCCAGTAGTAAGCCGGGGGTGTACGAGCAGTACTTC. The entire variable domain, with the rest obtained from reference TRBV19 and TRBJ2-7, is as follows: DGGITQSPKYLFRKEGQNVTLSCEQNLNHDAMYWYRQDPGQGLRLIYYSQIVNDFQKGDIAEGYSVSREKKESFPLTVTSAQKNPTAFYLCASSKPGVYEQYFGPGTRLTVT.

The J gene is TRBJ2-2, the V gene TRBV11-3; D is undetermined. The CDR3 is 15 residues long. The V gene's germline CDR1 is SGHNT and CDR2 YENEEA. V was pared by 3 bases and J by 0 bases, with 8 bases between. As DNA, the CDR3 is TGTGCCAGCAGCTTCTGGGAAGCGAACACCGGGGAGCTGTTTTTT. Translation: CASSFWEANTGELFF.

The chain combines TRBV6-5 with TRBJ1-3, with 7 positions matching TRBD1. Germline values: CDR1 MNHEY, CDR2 SVGAGI. V trimming: 6 bases; J trimming: 0 bases; junction bases outside the gene matches: 2. The CDR3 has 14 residues. This CDR3 reads CASSRGSSGNTIYF. CDR3 DNA: TGTGCCAGCAGCAGGGGGAGCTCTGGAAACACCATATATTTT.

J is TRBJ1-1 and V is TRBV7-8; D might be TRBD1 (6 bases). Germline loops: CDR1 SGHVS, CDR2 FQNEAQ. This CDR3 contains 16 residues. V was trimmed by 2 bases and J by 0 bases, leaving 13 bases between them. The CDR3: CASSLSAGALNTEAFF. CDR3 DNA sequence: TGTGCCAGCAGCTTATCCGCAGGGGCCCTGAACACTGAAGCTTTCTTT. The full variable domain, completed using reference TRBV7-8 and TRBJ1-1, is GAGVSQSPRYKVAKRGQDVALRCDPISGHVSLFWYQQALGQGPEFLTYFQNEAQLDKSGLPSDRFFAERPEGSVSTLKIQRTQQEDSAVYLCASSLSAGALNTEAFFGQGTRLTVV.

The chain carries TRBV30 and TRBJ1-2; tentative D call: TRBD1 (5 bases). Germline CDR1 and CDR2: GTSNPN and SVGIG (reference sequence). The CDR3 has 11 residues. V shed 3 bases and J shed 5 bases, with 7 bases lying between them. The CDR3 is CAWRGGYGYTF. CDR3 DNA sequence: TGTGCCTGGAGGGGGGGGTATGGCTACACCTTC.

The V call is TRBV6-2 or TRBV6-3, the J call TRBJ2-3; 7 bases match TRBD2. J lost 2 bases, V lost 6 bases, and 2 bases had no gene match. CDR1 and CDR2 from the germline V gene are MNHEY and SVGEGT. The CDR3 is made up of 13 amino acids. The CDR3 DNA follows: TGTGCCAGCAGCGAGCGGGACACAGATACGCAGTATTTT. Its translation: CASSERDTDTQYF.

V is TRBV2 and J is TRBJ1-1; a possible D gene is TRBD1 (5 bases). The V gene's germline CDR1 is SNHLY and CDR2 FYNNEI. The CDR3 loop spans 16 amino acids. Deletions cut 2 bases from V and 0 bases from J, with 13 bases between. CDR3 sequence reads: CASSEPTEGMNTEAFF. The CDR3 region has the DNA TGTGCCAGCAGTGAACCGACGGAGGGGATGAACACTGAAGCTTTCTTT.

In DNA, the CDR3 is TGTGCCACCAGCAGTCGGACAACGGGTCAGCCCCAGCATTTT. This encodes CATSSRTTGQPQHF. The chain joins TRBV15 to TRBJ1-5; a possible D gene is TRBD1 (5 bases). The CDR3 extends over 14 amino acids. Germline V gene lookup returns CDR1 LNHNV and CDR2 YYDKDF (reference sequence). Trimming stripped 3 bases from V and 6 bases from J, with 12 bases between.

This clone has just a few counts. The V and J genes are TRBV7-3 and TRBJ1-6, with D perhaps matching TRBD1 (5 bases). The CDR3 loop spans 16 amino acids. Trimming took off 5 bases at V and 7 bases at J, with 18 bases between the two ends. The germline V gene encodes CDR1 SGHTA and CDR2 FQGTGA. CDR3 DNA sequence: TGTGCCAGCAGCCTAAATTCGGGGACGGTAAATTCACCCCTCCACTTT. Amino acids: CASSLNSGTVNSPLHF.

V usage is TRBV2 and J usage is TRBJ2-7; the D gene is possibly TRBD1 (5 bases). V gave up 4 bases and J gave up 2 bases, with 18 bases separating them. The CDR3 has 16 residues. Germline V lookup: CDR1 SNHLY, CDR2 FYNNEI. The CDR3 spells CASSGMVDTPTYEQYF. In nucleotides, the CDR3 is TGTGCCAGCAGTGGTATGGTGGACACCCCCACCTACGAGCAGTACTTC.

The V gene is TRBV11-2, the J gene TRBJ2-7, with TRBD1 as a possible D gene (6 bases). The germline CDR1 and CDR2 sequences are SGHAT and FQNNGV. The length of the CDR3 is 14 residues. V lost 1 base, J lost 0 bases, and 7 bases lay in between. The CDR3 region has the DNA TGTGCCAGCAGCTTAGGGGACAACTCCTACGAGCAGTACTTC. Amino acid sequence: CASSLGDNSYEQYF.